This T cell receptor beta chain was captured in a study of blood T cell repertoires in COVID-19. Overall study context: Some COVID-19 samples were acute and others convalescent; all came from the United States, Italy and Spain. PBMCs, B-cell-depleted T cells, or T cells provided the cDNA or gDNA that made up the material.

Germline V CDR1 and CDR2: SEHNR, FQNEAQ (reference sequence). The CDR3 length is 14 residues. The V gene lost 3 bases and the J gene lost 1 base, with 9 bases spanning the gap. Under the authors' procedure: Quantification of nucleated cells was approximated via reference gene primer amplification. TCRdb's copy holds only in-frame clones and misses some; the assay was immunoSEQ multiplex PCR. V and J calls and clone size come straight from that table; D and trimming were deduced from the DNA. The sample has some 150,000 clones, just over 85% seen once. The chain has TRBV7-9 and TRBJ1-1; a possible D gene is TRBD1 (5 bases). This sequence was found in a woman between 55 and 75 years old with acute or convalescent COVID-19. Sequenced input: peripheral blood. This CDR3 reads CASSLGGANTEAFF. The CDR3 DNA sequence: TGTGCCAGCAGCTTGGGAGGGGCGAACACTGAAGCTTTCTTT.